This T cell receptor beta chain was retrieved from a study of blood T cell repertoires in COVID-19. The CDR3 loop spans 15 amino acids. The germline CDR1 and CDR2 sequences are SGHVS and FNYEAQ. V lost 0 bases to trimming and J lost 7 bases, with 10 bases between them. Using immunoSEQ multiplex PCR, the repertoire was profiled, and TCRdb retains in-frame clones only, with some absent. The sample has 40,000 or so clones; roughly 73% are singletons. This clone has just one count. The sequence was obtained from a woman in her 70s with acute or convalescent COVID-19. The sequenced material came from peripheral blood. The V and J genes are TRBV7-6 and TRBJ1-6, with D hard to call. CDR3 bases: TGTGCCAGCAGCTTAGCCGGGGAGGCCAATTCACCCCTCCACTTT. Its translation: CASSLAGEANSPLHF.